The entry below describes one T cell receptor beta chain. This record comes from a study of blood T cell repertoires in COVID-19. Study in general: The United States, Italy and Spain supplied acute and convalescent COVID-19 samples. In each case, the material was cDNA or gDNA derived from T cells, B-cell-depleted T cells, or PBMCs.

In the study's own analysis: From reference gene primer amplification, estimates of nucleated cell counts were derived. TCRdb's table, derived via immunoSEQ multiplex PCR, lists solely in-frame clones and lacks some. That table gives V, J and clone size, and the DNA gave D and trimming. The sample lists around 200,000 clones, about 85% occurring once. Germline assignment: CDR1 SGHRS and CDR2 YFSETQ. Trimming removed 6 bases from V and 3 bases from J, with 12 bases in between. The CDR3 spans 14 residues. This chain joins TRBV5-1 and TRBJ1-4; TRBD1 might be the D (6 bases). The receptor was isolated from a woman aged 80 or older in a cohort sampled during active or convalescent COVID-19. Material: peripheral blood. CDR3 nucleotides: TGCGCCAGCAACGACGGGACACCTAATGAAAAACTGTTTTTT. It yields the protein CASNDGTPNEKLFF. Drawing the rest from reference TRBV5-1 and TRBJ1-4, the complete variable domain is KAGVTQTPRYLIKTRGQQVTLSCSPISGHRSVSWYQQTPGQGLQFLFEYFSETQRNKGNFPGRFSGRQFSNSRSEMNVSTLELGDSALYLCASNDGTPNEKLFFGSGTQLSVL.